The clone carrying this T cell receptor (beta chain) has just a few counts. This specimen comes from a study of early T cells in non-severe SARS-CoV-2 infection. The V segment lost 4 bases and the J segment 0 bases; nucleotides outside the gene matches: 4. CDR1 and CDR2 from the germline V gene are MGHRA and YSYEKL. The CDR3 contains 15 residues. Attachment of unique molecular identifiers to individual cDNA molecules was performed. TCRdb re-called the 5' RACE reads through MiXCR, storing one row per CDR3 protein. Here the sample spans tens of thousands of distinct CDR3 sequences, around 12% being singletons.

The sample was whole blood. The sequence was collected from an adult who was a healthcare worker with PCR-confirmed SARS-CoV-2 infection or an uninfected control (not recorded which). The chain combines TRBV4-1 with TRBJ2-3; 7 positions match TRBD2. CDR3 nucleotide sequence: TGCGCCAGCAGCCCCTCGCGGGGGAGCACAGATACGCAGTATTTT. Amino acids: CASSPSRGSTDTQYF.